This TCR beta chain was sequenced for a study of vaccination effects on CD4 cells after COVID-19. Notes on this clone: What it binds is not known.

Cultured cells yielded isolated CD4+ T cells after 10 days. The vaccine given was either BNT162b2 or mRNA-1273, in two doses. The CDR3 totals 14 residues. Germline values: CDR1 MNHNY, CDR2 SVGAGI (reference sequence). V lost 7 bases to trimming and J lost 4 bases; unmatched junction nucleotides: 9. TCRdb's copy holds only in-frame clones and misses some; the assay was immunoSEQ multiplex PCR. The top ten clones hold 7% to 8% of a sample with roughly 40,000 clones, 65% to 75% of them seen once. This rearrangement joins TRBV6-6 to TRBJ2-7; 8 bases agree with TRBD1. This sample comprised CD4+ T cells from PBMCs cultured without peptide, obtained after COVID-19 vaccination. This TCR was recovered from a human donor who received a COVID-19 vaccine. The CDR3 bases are TGTGCCAGCAATCCGGGACAGGTGCTATACGAGCAGTACTTC. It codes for CASNPGQVLYEQYF.